A selection of T cell receptor beta chains follows, all from one sample in a study of T-cell reconstitution after alpha-beta-depleted transplantation in children. Via MiXCR, TCRdb re-called the PCR reads, giving one row per CDR3 protein. The top ten clones hold 25% to 35% of a sample with around 30,000 distinct CDR3 sequences, 5.5% to 8% of them seen once. Material: peripheral blood, obtained 60 days after TCRalphabeta/CD19-depleted stem cell transplant. All receptors derive from a child under two years old who had a stem cell transplant for acute myeloid leukemia, so the T cells may come from the graft donor. The CDR3 runs from the conserved cysteine through the conserved F or W. D genes are given only for firm matches. Expanded clones are given a class, and other clones once, few, many or no size at all.

D | J | size | V | DNA | CDR3
TRBD2 | TRBJ2-1 | once | TRBV5-4 | TGTGCCAGCAGCTTGGGGGGGCCAGCGGGGGGTCACAATGAGCAGTTCTTC | CASSLGGPAGGHNEQFF
NA | TRBJ2-7 | many | TRBV19 | TGTGCCAGTAGTATAAGGCGCGATAGGTCCTACGAGCAGTACTTC | CASSIRRDRSYEQYF
NA | TRBJ2-5 | many | TRBV10-2 | TGCGCCAGCAGTGGTCCGGGACATTCCTGGGAGACCCAGTACTTC | CASSGPGHSWETQYF
NA | TRBJ1-2 | many | TRBV6-1 | TGTGCCAACCGGGACGTCTATGGCTACACCTTC | CANRDVYGYTF
NA | TRBJ2-2 | many | TRBV5-1 | TGCGCCAGCAGTTCGAGACCGAACACCGGGGAGCTGTTTTTT | CASSSRPNTGELFF
NA | TRBJ2-7 | many | TRBV27 | TGTGCCAGCAGTTTCGGGGGTTATCACTTGGAGCAGTACTTC | CASSFGGYHLEQYF
NA | TRBJ2-4 | many | TRBV28 | TGTGCCAGCAGTTTACTCAGGGGAGCCAAAAACATTCAGTACTTC | CASSLLRGAKNIQYF
TRBD2 | TRBJ2-4 | NA | TRBV2 | TGTGCCAGCACTTGGACTAGCGGGGGATACATTCAGTACTTC | CASTWTSGGYIQYF
NA | TRBJ2-7 | NA | TRBV30 | TGTGCCTGGAGTGAAGGGGGGGAGTACTACGAGCAGTACTTC | CAWSEGGEYYEQYF
TRBD2 | TRBJ2-7 | many | TRBV11-3 | TGTGCCAGCAGCTTAAGACTAGCGCCCTACGAGCAGTACTTC | CASSLRLAPYEQYF
NA | TRBJ2-1 | many | TRBV7-2 | TGTGCCAGCAGCTTAGCTAGGAAAGTTGCCTACAATGAGCAGTTCTTC | CASSLARKVAYNEQFF
TRBD2 | TRBJ2-5 | many | TRBV7-2 | TGTGCCAGCAGCTTAGGACTAGCGGGGGGCCAAGAGACCCAGTACTTC | CASSLGLAGGQETQYF
NA | TRBJ2-5 | many | TRBV9 | TGTGCCAGCAGCGAACAGGGAAAGGCCCAAGAGACCCAGTACTTC | CASSEQGKAQETQYF
TRBD2 | TRBJ2-5 | many | TRBV12-3/TRBV12-4 | TGTGCCAGCAGACCTAGCGGGTTAGGGGAGACCCAGTACTTC | CASRPSGLGETQYF
NA | TRBJ2-4 | many | TRBV7-6 | TGTGCCAGCAGCCCCTCTTTGTCGGAGAAAAACATTCAGTACTTC | CASSPSLSEKNIQYF
NA | TRBJ2-3 | many | TRBV27 | TGTGCCAGCAGGGAGGGGGGGGCCTTCACAGATACGCAGTATTTT | CASREGGAFTDTQYF
TRBD2 | TRBJ2-1 | many | TRBV27 | TGTGCCAGCAGATTACAACCTATTCTAGGGGAGGGCGGCTACAATGAGCAGTTCTTC | CASRLQPILGEGGYNEQFF
NA | TRBJ2-3 | many | TRBV10-3 | TGTGCCTCTACTCACAGACCGGGGGCAGATACGCAGTATTTT | CASTHRPGADTQYF
NA | TRBJ1-5 | many | TRBV6-2/TRBV6-3 | TGTGCCAGCATCGGGCACTTCAATCAGCCCCAGCATTTT | CASIGHFNQPQHF
TRBD1 | TRBJ1-5 | many | TRBV7-2 | TGTGCCAGCAGCTTAGGAGGGACAGGTAGCAATCAGCCCCAGCATTTT | CASSLGGTGSNQPQHF
NA | TRBJ2-7 | many | TRBV7-9 | TGTGCCAGCAGCTTAGCGTCCGGTCACGAGCAGTACTTC | CASSLASGHEQYF
NA | TRBJ2-7 | many | TRBV3-1 | TGTGCCAGCAGCCCAAAGGGGGTAGGCTACGAGCAGTACTTC | CASSPKGVGYEQYF
NA | TRBJ2-5 | many | TRBV29-1 | TGCAGCGTTGAAAGAGAGACCCAGTACTTC | CSVERETQYF
NA | TRBJ1-2 | many | TRBV29-1 | TGCAGCGTTGAAGGGGACTATGGCTACACCTTC | CSVEGDYGYTF
NA | TRBJ2-2 | NA | TRBV15 | TGTGCCACCAGCAGGGTTACCGGGGAGCTGTTTTTT | CATSRVTGELFF
NA | TRBJ2-5 | many | TRBV7-9 | TGTGCCAGCAGCTCAGAGATAGACAGGCTCCAAGAGACCCAGTACTTC | CASSSEIDRLQETQYF
TRBD2 | TRBJ2-3 | many | TRBV9 | TGTGCCAGCAGCGCCTTGACTAGCGGGAGCACAGATACGCAGTATTTT | CASSALTSGSTDTQYF
NA | TRBJ1-2 | many | TRBV28 | TGTGCCAGCAGCCTATCTTATGGCTACACCTTC | CASSLSYGYTF
NA | TRBJ2-3 | many | TRBV10-3 | TGTGCCATCAGGCTCCGGGATTTTAGCACAGATACGCAGTATTTT | CAIRLRDFSTDTQYF
TRBD1 | TRBJ2-2 | medium-sized | TRBV11-2 | TGTGCCAGCAGCTTGCGGGACAGGAGGGGTATAACCGGGGAGCTGTTTTTT | CASSLRDRRGITGELFF
TRBD1 | TRBJ1-5 | many | TRBV20-1 | TGCAGTGCTATGATACAGGGGGGTAATCAGCCCCAGCATTTT | CSAMIQGGNQPQHF
NA | TRBJ2-7 | many | TRBV20-1 | TGCAGTGCTAACCCGACAGGAAGCTCCTACGAGCAGTACTTC | CSANPTGSSYEQYF
NA | TRBJ2-7 | many | TRBV9 | TGTGCCAGCAGCGCCCTCTGGGGGTTGGGTTCCGAGCAGTACTTC | CASSALWGLGSEQYF
NA | TRBJ1-5 | many | TRBV5-1 | TGCGCCAGCAGCTTGGAAGTGGGGCCCAATCAGCCCCAGCATTTT | CASSLEVGPNQPQHF
NA | TRBJ2-7 | many | TRBV10-3 | TGTGCCATCAGTGACTATGGCCCCTACGAGCAGTACTTC | CAISDYGPYEQYF
TRBD1 | TRBJ2-5 | many | TRBV5-1 | TGCGCCAGCAGCCTTGACAGGGTGGAGACCCAGTACTTC | CASSLDRVETQYF
NA | TRBJ2-1 | many | TRBV10-2 | TGCGCCAGCGGTTTAGCTCATGAGCAGTTCTTC | CASGLAHEQFF
NA | TRBJ2-7 | many | TRBV11-3 | TGTGCCAGCAGCTTATTCCCCTGGGGCTACGAGCAGTACTTC | CASSLFPWGYEQYF
TRBD2 | TRBJ2-2 | many | TRBV5-1 | TGCGCCAGCAGCTTTTCGGGGCCCGGACTAGCAGTCACCGGGGAGCTGTTTTTT | CASSFSGPGLAVTGELFF
NA | TRBJ1-2 | few | TRBV6-5 | TGTGCCAGCAGTTCCCGGGGCCCAAGACAGGTCTATGGCTACACCTTC | CASSSRGPRQVYGYTF
NA | TRBJ2-7 | many | TRBV7-9 | TGTGCCAGCAGCTCCCCGGGCAGTCACTACGAGCAGTACTTC | CASSSPGSHYEQYF
TRBD1 | TRBJ1-2 | NA | TRBV7-9 | TGTGCCAGCAGCCCCGGGACAGTTCCCCCCTATGGCTACACCTTC | CASSPGTVPPYGYTF
TRBD2 | TRBJ2-7 | many | TRBV9 | TGTGCCAGCAGCGTAGGACTAGCGGGGCGCTACGAGCAGTACTTC | CASSVGLAGRYEQYF
NA | TRBJ1-1 | many | TRBV28 | TGTGCCAGCTTTAAAACAGGCCCGAGAGACAAAGCTTTCTTT | CASFKTGPRDKAFF
NA | TRBJ1-2 | many | TRBV10-3 | TGTGCCATCAACTTTTCCCGTAACTATGGCTACACCTTC | CAINFSRNYGYTF
TRBD1 | TRBJ2-7 | NA | TRBV24-1 | TGTGCCACCAGAACCGGGACAGATTACGAGCAGTACTTC | CATRTGTDYEQYF
TRBD1 | TRBJ1-1 | many | TRBV7-9 | TGTGCCAGCAGCTTAGTCCGGACAGGACCCAACACTGAAGCTTTCTTT | CASSLVRTGPNTEAFF
TRBD2 | TRBJ2-1 | many | TRBV7-6 | TGTGCCAGCAGCTTAGCCTCCGGGACTAGCGGCTACAATGAGCAGTTCTTC | CASSLASGTSGYNEQFF
NA | TRBJ1-3 | many | TRBV7-6 | TGTGCCAGCAGCTCCGGGCTCGATGGGTCTGGAAACACCATATATTTT | CASSSGLDGSGNTIYF
NA | TRBJ1-5 | many | TRBV27 | TGTGCCAGCAGTTTCGGACGGGTCAATCAGCCCCAGCATTTT | CASSFGRVNQPQHF
NA | TRBJ1-2 | many | TRBV27 | TGTGCCAGCAGTTTATCGAGAAAGGCTGGCTACACCTTC | CASSLSRKAGYTF
NA | TRBJ2-5 | many | TRBV7-2 | TGTGCCAGCAGCTTGAACAGGGAGGGCGAGACCCAGTACTTC | CASSLNREGETQYF
NA | TRBJ2-1 | NA | TRBV12-3/TRBV12-4 | TGTGCCTTCTGTCCTAGGGGGGCTATTGGCGGGAGACCCTACAATGAGCAGTTCTTC | CAFCPRGAIGGRPYNEQFF
NA | TRBJ1-1 | many | TRBV11-1 | TGTGCCAGCAGCCCTCATATATCCCCCCCGACGGCCATGAACACTGAAGCTTTCTTT | CASSPHISPPTAMNTEAFF